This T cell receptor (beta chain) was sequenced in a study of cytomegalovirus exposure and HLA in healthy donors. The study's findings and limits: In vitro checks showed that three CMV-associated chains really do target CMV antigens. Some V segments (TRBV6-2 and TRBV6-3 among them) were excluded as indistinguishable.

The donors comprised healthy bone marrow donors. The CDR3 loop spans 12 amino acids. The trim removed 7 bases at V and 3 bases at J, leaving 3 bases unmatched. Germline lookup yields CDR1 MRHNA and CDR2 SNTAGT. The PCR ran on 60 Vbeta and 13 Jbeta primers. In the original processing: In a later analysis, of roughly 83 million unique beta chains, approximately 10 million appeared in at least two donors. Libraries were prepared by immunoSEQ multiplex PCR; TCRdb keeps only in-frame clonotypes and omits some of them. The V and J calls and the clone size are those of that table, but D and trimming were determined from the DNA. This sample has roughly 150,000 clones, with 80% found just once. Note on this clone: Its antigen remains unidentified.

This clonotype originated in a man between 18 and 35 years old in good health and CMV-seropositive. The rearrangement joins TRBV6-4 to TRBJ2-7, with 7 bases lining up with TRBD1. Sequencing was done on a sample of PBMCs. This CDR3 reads CASTGQHYEQYF. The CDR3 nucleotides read TGTGCCAGCACGGGACAGCACTACGAGCAGTACTTC.